Listed below are T cell receptor beta chains from one sample, sequenced in a study of T cells in narcolepsy. Measured with immunoSEQ multiplex PCR; TCRdb has only the in-frame clones, and not every one. The table lists approximately 26,000 clones, approximately 80% of them singletons, with around 0.99% in the top ten. The sequenced sample consisted of memory (CD45RA-) CD4+ T cells from blood. These receptors all stem from a human donor in good health. CDR3s leave out the opening cysteine and the closing phenylalanine or tryptophan.

v_call | cdr3_aa
TRBV5-1 | ASSLEQGANTEAF
TRBV6-1 | ASYPPGHGNTEAF
TRBV5-1 | ASTTSPGLRETQY
TRBV2 | ASREDSGANVLT
TRBV10-3 | AISEPRDRGYT
TRBV5-6 | ASSLAGGTNNEQF
TRBV7-9 | ASSLSMGEGGQF
TRBV5-1 | ASSLDGQGNTEAF
TRBV9 | ASSVTQGGETQY
TRBV7-2 | ASSRSRSGGASDTQY
TRBV6-1 | ASSEGLQSSNSPLH
TRBV7-6 | ASSLADSDYEQY
TRBV11-3 | ASSLGQGHTGELF
TRBV7-9 | ASSLRGAGNTIY
TRBV7-3 | ASSPNSGRHDYNEQF
TRBV6-4 | ASSETGSSGANVLT
TRBV7-2 | ASSPGSSTNEKLF
TRBV19 | ASSRTRDFGNTIY
TRBV6-5 | ASSASRFIGL
TRBV5-6 | ASSFRTSGVSGYNEQF
TRBV19 | ASSPGQGAEETQY
TRBV30 | ARQTGHEQY
TRBV6-1 | ASRDRQAGETQY
TRBV30 | AWTGVSNEQY
TRBV6-5 | ASSLLTTEAF
TRBV28 | ASSPWLAGAYNEQF
TRBV30 | AWRTTGERNTGELF
TRBV2 | ASSERQGRGAF
TRBV7-9 | ASSLGQGATNEKLF
TRBV19 | ASSQGLAGNEQF
TRBV7-2 | ASSLSGRPEEKLF
TRBV19 | ASSIGKAVREQY